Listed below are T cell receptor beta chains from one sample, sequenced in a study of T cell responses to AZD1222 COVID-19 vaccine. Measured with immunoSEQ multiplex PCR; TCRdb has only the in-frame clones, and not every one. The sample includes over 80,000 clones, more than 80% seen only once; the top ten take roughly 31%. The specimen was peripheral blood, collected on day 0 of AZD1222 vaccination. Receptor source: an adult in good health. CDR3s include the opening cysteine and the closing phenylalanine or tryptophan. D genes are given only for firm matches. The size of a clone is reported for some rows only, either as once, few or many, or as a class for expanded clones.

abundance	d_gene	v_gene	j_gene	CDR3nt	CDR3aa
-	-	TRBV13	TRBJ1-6	TGTGCCAGCAGCTTTTTAGGCCCCTTGGCTTTCGGTTCACCCCTCCACTTT	CASSFLGPLAFGSPLHF
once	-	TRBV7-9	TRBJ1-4	TGTGCCAGCAGCTTATGGGGGCCTAATGAAAAACTGTTTTTT	CASSLWGPNEKLFF
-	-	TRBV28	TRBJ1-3	TGTGCCAGCAGTCCCTCCGGCATGGCGAACACCATATATTTT	CASSPSGMANTIYF
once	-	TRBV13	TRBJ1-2	TGTGCCAGCAGCTTAGCAGGAAACTATGGCTACACCTTC	CASSLAGNYGYTF
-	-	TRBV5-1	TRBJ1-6	TGCGCCAGCAGCTTGGGGAATTCACCCCTCCACTTT	CASSLGNSPLHF
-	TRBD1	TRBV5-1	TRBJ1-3	TGCGCCAGCAGACCAGACAGGGGGCCTGGAAACACCATATATTTT	CASRPDRGPGNTIYF
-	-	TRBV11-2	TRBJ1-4	TGTGCCAGCCGAGATAGGGCAACTAATGAAAAACTGTTTTTT	CASRDRATNEKLFF
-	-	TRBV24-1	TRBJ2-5	TGTGCCACCAGTGGGACGGCTCAAAAGACCCAGTACTTC	CATSGTAQKTQYF
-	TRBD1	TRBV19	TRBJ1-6	TGTGCCAGTAGTATCTTTGGACAGGGGGCTGTCAATTCACCCCTCCACTTT	CASSIFGQGAVNSPLHF
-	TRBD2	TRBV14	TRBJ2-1	TGTGCCAGCAGCAGGGAACTAGCGGGAAAGGGGAATGAGCAGTTCTTC	CASSRELAGKGNEQFF
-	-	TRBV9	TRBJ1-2	TGTGCCAGCAGCACAACCGGGACAATCGCCGGCTACACCTTC	CASSTTGTIAGYTF
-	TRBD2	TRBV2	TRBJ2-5	TGTGCCAGCAGACCAACTAGCGGGAGAACGGAGACCCAGTACTTC	CASRPTSGRTETQYF
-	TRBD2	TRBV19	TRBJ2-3	TGTGCCAGTAATCCTAGCGGAAGCACAGATACGCAGTATTTT	CASNPSGSTDTQYF
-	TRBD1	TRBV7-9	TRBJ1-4	TGTGCCAGCAGCTTTAGGACAGGGGGCTGGAGTCGTGAAAAACTGTTTTTT	CASSFRTGGWSREKLFF
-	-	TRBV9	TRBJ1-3	TGTGCCAGCAGCGTAGCTGACTCCATTGCTGGAAACACCATATATTTT	CASSVADSIAGNTIYF
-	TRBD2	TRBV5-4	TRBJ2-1	TGTGCCAGCAGCTTGATTCGCCGGGAGGGCCTCTATGAGCAGTTCTTC	CASSLIRREGLYEQFF
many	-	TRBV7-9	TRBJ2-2	TGTGCCAGCAGCTTTGATAAGGGAACCGGGGAGCTGTTTTTT	CASSFDKGTGELFF
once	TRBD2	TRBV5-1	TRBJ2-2	TGCGCCAGCAGCTTAACGGCGGGAGTGATCCCGAACACCGGGGAGCTGTTTTTT	CASSLTAGVIPNTGELFF
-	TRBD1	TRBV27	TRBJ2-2	TGTGCCAGCAGTTTGCAGCCTAGGACAGGGCCCCTTGGGGGGGAGCTGTTTTTT	CASSLQPRTGPLGGELFF
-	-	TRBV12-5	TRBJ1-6	TGTGCTAGTGGTTTCTGGGGTGGAGATTCACCCCTCCACTTT	CASGFWGGDSPLHF
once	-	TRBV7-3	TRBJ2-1	TGTGCCAGCAGCTTAACCCGGGACGGCTCCTACAATGAGCAGTTCTTC	CASSLTRDGSYNEQFF
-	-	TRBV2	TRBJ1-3	TGTGCCAGCAGTGCTTCGGGGTACGGAAACACCATATATTTT	CASSASGYGNTIYF
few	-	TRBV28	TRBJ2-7	TGTGCCAGTACGGGATCCCCAGACCACGAGCAGTACTTC	CASTGSPDHEQYF
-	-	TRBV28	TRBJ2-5	TGTGCCAGCAGTTTATTTGATGGCGGGGAGTACTTC	CASSLFDGGEYF
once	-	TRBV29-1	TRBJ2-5	TGCAGCGTTGATGCGGGATTTGGCCAAGAGACCCAGTACTTC	CSVDAGFGQETQYF
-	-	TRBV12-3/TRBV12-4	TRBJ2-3	TGTGCCAGCAGCCGACAAGATACGCAGTATTTT	CASSRQDTQYF
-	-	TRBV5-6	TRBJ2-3	TGTGCCACGGATACCGGACAGAGCACAGATACGCAGTATTTT	CATDTGQSTDTQYF
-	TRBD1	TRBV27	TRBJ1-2	TGTGCCAGCAGTTTTATGGGACAGGGTTATTTTTGGGGCTACACCTTC	CASSFMGQGYFWGYTF
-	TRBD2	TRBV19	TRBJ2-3	TGTGCCAGTAGCCCTAGCGGGAGGGGAGATACGCAGTATTTT	CASSPSGRGDTQYF
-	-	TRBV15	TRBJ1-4	TGTGCCACCAGCAGAGGTCCGGACAATGAAAAACTGTTTTTT	CATSRGPDNEKLFF
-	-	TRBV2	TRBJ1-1	-	CASILDREPSEAFF
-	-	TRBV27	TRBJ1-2	TGTGCCAGCAGTTTCAGGTCGGGGAACTATGGCTACACCTTC	CASSFRSGNYGYTF
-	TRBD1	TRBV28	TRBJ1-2	TGTGCCAGCAGTCCTGGGACAGCTGACAACTATGGCTACACCTTC	CASSPGTADNYGYTF
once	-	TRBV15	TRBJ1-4	TGTGCCACCAGCAGAGATCTCGGGACGGTAAATGAAAAACTGTTTTTT	CATSRDLGTVNEKLFF
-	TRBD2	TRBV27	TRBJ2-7	TGTGCCAGCAGTCCGGGACTAGCGAGATACGAGCAGTACTTC	CASSPGLARYEQYF
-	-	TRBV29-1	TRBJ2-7	TGCAGCGTTGCACAGGTCCTTGACTCCTACGAGCAGTACTTC	CSVAQVLDSYEQYF
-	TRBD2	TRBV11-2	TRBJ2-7	TGTGCCAGCAGCTTAGCTAGCGGGTGGACCTACGAGCAGTACTTC	CASSLASGWTYEQYF
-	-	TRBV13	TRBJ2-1	TGTGCCAGCAGCCCACTCTGGGACAATGAGCAGTTCTTC	CASSPLWDNEQFF
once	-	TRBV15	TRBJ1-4	TGTGCCACCAGTGACTACCGGACAGCCTCAACTAATGAAAAACTGTTTTTT	CATSDYRTASTNEKLFF
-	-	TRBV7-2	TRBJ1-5	TGTGCCAGCAGCCTGGACCTTAATCAGCCCCAGCATTTT	CASSLDLNQPQHF
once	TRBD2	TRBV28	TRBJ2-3	TGTGCCAGCAGTTTAGGGGCGGGAGAGGGAGATACGCAGTATTTT	CASSLGAGEGDTQYF
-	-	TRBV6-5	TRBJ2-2	TGTGCCAGCAGTTCGTTTGAAGTGTCGAACACCGGGGAGCTGTTTTTT	CASSSFEVSNTGELFF
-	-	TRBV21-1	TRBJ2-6	TGTGCCAGCAGCAAACGACAGGGGGCGCCGGCTAGCGGGAACTCTGCTGGGGCCAACGTCCTGACTTTC	CASSKRQGAPASGNSAGANVLTF
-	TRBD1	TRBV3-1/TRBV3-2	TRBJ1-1	TGTGCCAGCAGCCCCCGACAGGGCCAGGGAATGAACACTGAAGCTTTCTTT	CASSPRQGQGMNTEAFF
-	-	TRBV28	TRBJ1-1	TGTGCCAGCAGCTACTCGGGCACTGAAGCTTTCTTT	CASSYSGTEAFF
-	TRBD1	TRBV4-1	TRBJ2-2	TGCGCCAGCAGCGCCCGGAGGACAGGGGATAACACCGGGGAGCTGTTTTTT	CASSARRTGDNTGELFF
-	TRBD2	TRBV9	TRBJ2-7	TGTGCCCGCGGCGGGGGGGGATGGTACGAGCAGTACTTC	CARGGGGWYEQYF
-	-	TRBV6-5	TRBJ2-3	TGTGCCAGCGAGACAGGCACTAGCACAGATACGCAGTATTTT	CASETGTSTDTQYF
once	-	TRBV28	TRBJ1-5	TGTGCCAGCAGTTTTCTCCGACTGAATAGCAATCAGCCCCAGCATTTT	CASSFLRLNSNQPQHF
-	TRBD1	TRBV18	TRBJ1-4	TGTGCCAGCTCGGTCGGACAGGGTCCAACTAATGAAAAACTGTTTTTT	CASSVGQGPTNEKLFF
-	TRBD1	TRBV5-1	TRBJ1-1	TGCGCCAGCAGCTCAAACGGGGGGACAGTGAACACTGAAGCTTTCTTT	CASSSNGGTVNTEAFF
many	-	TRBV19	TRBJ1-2	TGTGCCAGTACTTCAAAGATGGGGGCCTATGGCTACACCTTC	CASTSKMGAYGYTF
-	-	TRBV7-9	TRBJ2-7	TGTGCCAGCAGCTTAGGGGGAGGTCATAAGAGCTCCTACGAGCAGTACTTC	CASSLGGGHKSSYEQYF
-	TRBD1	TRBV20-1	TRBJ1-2	TGCAGTGCTAGTTTGGGACAGGGGTTGGATGGCTACACCTTC	CSASLGQGLDGYTF
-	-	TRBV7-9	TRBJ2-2	TGTGCCAGCAGCTTAGGGTCGGCCGGGGAGCTGTTTTTT	CASSLGSAGELFF
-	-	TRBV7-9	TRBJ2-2	TGTGCCCCGGGTTGGCGGAGGAACACCGGGGAGCTGTTTTTT	CAPGWRRNTGELFF
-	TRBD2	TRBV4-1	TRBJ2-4	TGCGCCAGCAGTAGCGGGAGGGCCAGGGGGGCCAGAAACATTCAGTACTTC	CASSSGRARGARNIQYF